These 22 T cell receptor beta chains originate from one sample sequenced in a study of T cell changes during pregnancy in multiple sclerosis. Generated by immunoSEQ multiplex PCR, the TCRdb table keeps only in-frame clones and is missing some. The profile shows about 33,000 clones, roughly nine tenths of them singletons. The sequencing here drew on CD4+ T cells from peripheral blood mononuclear cells, taken in the third trimester of pregnancy. The receptors come from a female donor in good health, enrolled as a control in a pregnancy study.

V gene TRBV5-5 combines with J gene TRBJ1-6, with D uncertain. The ends were cut back, 3 bases at V and 6 bases at J, with 13 bases in the middle. The CDR3 runs to 15 residues. CDR1 is SGHKS, CDR2 YYEKEE, per germline (reference sequence). CDR3 protein: CASSSGRTGNSPLHF. CDR3 nucleotide sequence: TGTGCCAGCAGCTCCGGACGGACTGGTAATTCACCCCTCCACTTT.

V and J are TRBV9 and TRBJ2-2, with 8 positions matching TRBD2. Germline CDR1 is SGDLS and CDR2 is YYNGEE. J gave up 0 bases and V 2 bases, and 6 bases lay outside the gene matches. The CDR3 totals 17 residues. In DNA form, the CDR3 reads TGTGCCAGCAGCGTGTCGGGAGGGTCTTCGAACACCGGGGAGCTGTTTTTT. Translation: CASSVSGGSSNTGELFF.

The V and J genes are TRBV27 and TRBJ2-3; D is possibly TRBD1 (6 bases). The CDR3 runs 17 residues. Trimming took off 0 bases at V and 0 bases at J, with 13 bases between the two ends. Germline CDR1 MNHEY, CDR2 SMNVEV (reference sequence). CDR3 sequence: CASSLSSGAVSTDTQYF. The DNA for the CDR3 is TGTGCCAGCAGTTTATCGTCAGGGGCCGTTAGCACAGATACGCAGTATTTT.

The V call is TRBV6-1, the J call TRBJ2-3, with 8 bases identical to TRBD2. The CDR3 has 16 residues. Germline trimming cut 4 bases from V and 4 bases from J; bases unmatched to any gene: 10. Per the germline V gene, CDR1 is MNHNS and CDR2 is SASEGT. CDR3 nucleotide sequence: TGTGCCAGCAGTGCGGGTAGCGGGACGTTTTCAGATACGCAGTATTTT. Its protein is CASSAGSGTFSDTQYF.

This clone was detected only once. The chain is built from TRBV11-2 and TRBJ2-7, with D possibly being TRBD1 (5 bases). Per the germline V gene, CDR1 is SGHAT and CDR2 is FQNNGV. With 4 bases removed from V and 2 bases from J, the gap between germline ends came to 12 bases. This CDR3 region has 14 residues. The CDR3 nucleotides are TGTGCCAGCAGCTCCGTCGACAGAACCTACGAGCAGTACTTC. Amino acids: CASSSVDRTYEQYF.

V gene TRBV2 combines with J gene TRBJ1-1, with D possibly being TRBD1 (6 bases). CDR3 length equals 15 residues. CDR1 SNHLY and CDR2 FYNNEI come from the germline V gene. Trimming pared 8 bases from V and 7 bases from J, leaving 23 bases between. The CDR3 nucleotides are TGTGCCAGCTCCCTAACAGGGCTTTGGGATGGTGAAGCTTTCTTT. The encoded protein is CASSLTGLWDGEAFF. Together with reference TRBV2 and TRBJ1-1, the CDR3 gives the full variable domain: EPEVTQTPSHQVTQMGQEVILRCVPISNHLYFYWYRQILGQKVEFLVSFYNNEISEKSEIFDDQFSVERPDGSNFTLKIRSTKLEDSAMYFCASSLTGLWDGEAFFGQGTRLTVV.

The V gene is TRBV7-8, the J gene TRBJ1-1; the D gene is possibly TRBD1 (6 bases). The CDR3 has 15 residues. The germline V gene encodes CDR1 SGHVS and CDR2 FQNEAQ. V was cut by 5 bases and J by 1 base, with 14 bases left in between. The CDR3 protein is CASSINSDRNTEAFF. CDR3 sequence (DNA): TGTGCCAGCAGCATCAATTCGGACAGGAACACTGAAGCTTTCTTT. Complete variable domain (other parts from reference TRBV7-8 and TRBJ1-1): GAGVSQSPRYKVAKRGQDVALRCDPISGHVSLFWYQQALGQGPEFLTYFQNEAQLDKSGLPSDRFFAERPEGSVSTLKIQRTQQEDSAVYLCASSINSDRNTEAFFGQGTRLTVV.

The genes are TRBV23-1 and TRBJ1-6, with a possible D match to TRBD1 (6 bases). TRBV23-1 has ORF status, its function being uncertain. The length of the CDR3 is 20 residues. V was cut by 2 bases and J by 5 bases, with 25 bases left in between. This chain's CDR3 is CASSQTPPWSRDTNNSPLHF. CDR3 bases: TGCGCCAGCAGTCAAACTCCCCCTTGGTCCCGGGACACGAATAATTCACCCCTCCACTTT.

J is TRBJ1-5 and V is TRBV19; TRBD1 is a possible D gene (5 bases). This CDR3 comprises 15 residues. Trimming took 6 bases from V and 0 from J, leaving 12 bases between them. Germline values: CDR1 LNHDA, CDR2 SQIVND (reference sequence). The CDR3 region is CASRLGQYSNQPQHF. CDR3 DNA: TGTGCCAGTAGACTCGGACAATATAGCAATCAGCCCCAGCATTTT.

V and J are TRBV7-9 and TRBJ2-1; 9 nucleotides line up with TRBD2. Per germline, CDR1 SEHNR and CDR2 FQNEAQ (reference sequence). J was trimmed by 7 bases and V by 5 bases; bases with no gene match: 9. There are 15 residues in the CDR3. CDR3 residues: CASSRNRGGANEQFF. The CDR3 region has the DNA TGTGCCAGCAGCCGAAATCGCGGGGGGGCAAATGAGCAGTTCTTC.

The CDR3 sequence: CSGGQSTGELFF. For the CDR3, the DNA is TGCAGCGGGGGACAGTCCACCGGGGAGCTGTTTTTT. This chain links TRBV29-1 with TRBJ2-2; 7 positions match TRBD1. Germline V lookup: CDR1 SQVTM, CDR2 ANQGSEA. This CDR3 spans 12 amino acids. Germline trimming cut 7 bases from V and 4 bases from J; bases unmatched to any gene: 3.

The chain joins TRBV18 to TRBJ2-5; possibly TRBD2 for D (5 bases). From germline, CDR1 is KGHSH and CDR2 LQKENI. V dropped 3 bases and J dropped 3 bases, with 8 bases sitting between them. This CDR3 spans 13 amino acids. This CDR3 is CASSPRREETQYF. Written as DNA, the CDR3 is TGTGCCAGCTCACCCCGGCGGGAAGAGACCCAGTACTTC.

V gene TRBV6-6 combines with J gene TRBJ1-1; TRBD1 matches 8 bases. Losses at the gene ends were 2 bases for V and 4 bases for J; bases not matched to a gene: 6. Germline CDR1 is MNHNY and CDR2 is SVGAGI (reference sequence). The CDR3 spans 15 residues. The CDR3 DNA follows: TGTGCCAGCAGTTACCCCCAGGGGGCCAGCACTGAAGCTTTCTTT. Translated, it gives CASSYPQGASTEAFF.

The count of this clone is one. The V call is TRBV6-1, the J call TRBJ2-2, with a possible D match to TRBD1 (6 bases). Germline V gene lookup returns CDR1 MNHNS and CDR2 SASEGT. The CDR3 covers 14 residues. Trimming pared 4 bases from V and 3 bases from J, leaving 9 bases between. CDR3 region: CASSATGDTGELFF. CDR3 sequence (DNA): TGTGCCAGCAGTGCGACAGGAGACACCGGGGAGCTGTTTTTT.

The CDR3 reads CASSQAVRNQPQHF. CDR3 nucleotides: TGCGCCAGCAGCCAAGCTGTTCGCAATCAGCCCCAGCATTTT. This chain connects TRBV4-1 to TRBJ1-5; D gene uncertain. Per germline, CDR1 MGHRA and CDR2 YSYEKL. V lost 1 base and J 2 bases, leaving 6 bases between the germline ends. The CDR3 has 14 residues.

The chain is built from TRBV29-1 and TRBJ2-7; D uncertain. V lost 4 bases, J lost 3 bases, and 10 bases lay in between. The length of the CDR3 is 12 residues. Germline V CDR1 and CDR2: SQVTM, ANQGSEA. The CDR3 nucleotides read TGCAGCGTTGCTGGCTCAGGCTACGAGCAGTACTTC. This encodes CSVAGSGYEQYF.

The V and J genes are TRBV6-5 and TRBJ1-6, with D possibly being TRBD1 (6 bases). V was cut by 4 bases and J by 14 bases, with 24 bases left in between. Germline V gives CDR1 MNHEY, CDR2 SVGAGI. The CDR3 contains 16 residues. The CDR3 spells CASSSLGAGVGWTLHF. CDR3 sequence (DNA): TGTGCCAGCAGTTCCCTAGGGGCAGGGGTGGGTTGGACCCTCCACTTT.

This clone was seen once. The chain is built from TRBV23-1 and TRBJ2-7; D is possibly TRBD2 (5 bases). TRBV23-1 is an open reading frame whose function is uncertain. The CDR3 has 12 residues. The ends were cut back, 7 bases at V and 5 bases at J, with 12 bases in the middle. The CDR3 DNA reads as TGCGCCAGCAACCCCTCCGGGGACGAGCAGTACTTC. Protein product: CASNPSGDEQYF.

V gene TRBV7-2 combines with J gene TRBJ2-1; 7 nucleotides match TRBD2. V gave up 1 base and J gave up 10 bases; unmatched junction bases: 10. Germline V gene sequence: CDR1 SGHTA, CDR2 FQGNSA. The length of the CDR3 is 15 residues. CDR3 nucleotide sequence: TGTGCCAGCAGCTTAGGTGGGAGGGCTTCGGGAGAGCAGTTCTTC. The encoded protein is CASSLGGRASGEQFF.

The chain combines TRBV7-9 with TRBJ2-2; 7 bases match TRBD2. Germline CDR1 is SEHNR and CDR2 is FQNEAQ (reference sequence). This CDR3 is built from 14 residues. Trimming took 7 bases from V and 4 from J; bases not matched to a gene: 6. CDR3 DNA: TGTGCCAGCACCCCGGGGGGTGGCACCGGGGAGCTGTTTTTT. Translated: CASTPGGGTGELFF.

The chain links TRBV7-9 to TRBJ1-4; tentative D call: TRBD1 (5 bases). The CDR3 totals 15 residues. The germline CDR1 and CDR2 sequences are SEHNR and FQNEAQ (reference sequence). Trimming cost V 11 bases and J 10 bases, with 26 bases left between them. CDR3 in DNA: TGTGCCTGGGGTCCACGGGACCCCATGGGAGGAAAACTGTTTTTT. It encodes CAWGPRDPMGGKLFF. Full variable domain (remainder filled in from reference TRBV7-9 and TRBJ1-4): DTGVSQNPRHKITKRGQNVTFRCDPISEHNRLYWYRQTLGQGPEFLTYFQNEAQLEKSRLLSDRFSAERPKGSFSTLEIQRTEQGDSAMYLCAWGPRDPMGGKLFFGSGTQLSVL.

This clone appeared once. This chain joins TRBV27 and TRBJ2-5; tentative D call: TRBD2 (6 bases). CDR3 length equals 14 residues. From germline, CDR1 is MNHEY and CDR2 SMNVEV (reference sequence). Trimming took 5 bases from V and 3 from J, leaving 13 bases between them. CDR3 DNA: TGTGCCAGCAGTAAATCCGGGACTGAAGAGACCCAGTACTTC. Translated: CASSKSGTEETQYF.